This T cell receptor (beta chain) was retrieved from a study of T cells in Graves' hyperthyroidism and ophthalmopathy. V dropped 4 bases and J dropped 8 bases, with 18 bases sitting between them. The germline CDR1 and CDR2 sequences are SGHRS and YFSETQ. The CDR3 extends over 14 amino acids. Together with thyroid ultrasound, orbital computed tomography, serum thyroxine and TRAb, clinical symptoms were used for diagnoses. Amplified TCR beta CDR3 regions came from RNA transcripts. TCR CDR3 regions were first amplified by RT-PCR with HTBI primers. TCRdb reprocessed the multiplex PCR reads with MiXCR, giving one entry per CDR3 protein. This table has under 450,000 distinct CDR3 sequences, about 14% appearing once. This clonotype was counted ten times or more.

Sequences were obtained from blood. The chain links TRBV5-1 to TRBJ1-2; D unresolved. The sequence derives from a man aged 25-40 years with Graves' hyperthyroidism that later progressed to Graves' ophthalmopathy. Here the CDR3 DNA reads TGCGCCAGCAGCACCTCGACGGAGTCCTTAGGCTACACCTTC. Amino acid sequence: CASSTSTESLGYTF.